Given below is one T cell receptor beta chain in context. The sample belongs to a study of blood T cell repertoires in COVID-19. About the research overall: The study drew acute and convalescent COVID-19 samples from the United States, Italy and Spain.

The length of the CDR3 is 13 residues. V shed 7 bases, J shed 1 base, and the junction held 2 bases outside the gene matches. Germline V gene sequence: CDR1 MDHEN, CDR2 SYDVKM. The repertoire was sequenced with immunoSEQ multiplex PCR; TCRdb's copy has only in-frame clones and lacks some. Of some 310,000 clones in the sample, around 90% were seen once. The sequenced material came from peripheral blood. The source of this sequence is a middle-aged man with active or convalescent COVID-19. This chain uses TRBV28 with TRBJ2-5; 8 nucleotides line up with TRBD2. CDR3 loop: CASKLAVQETQYF. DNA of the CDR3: TGTGCCAGCAAACTAGCGGTCCAAGAGACCCAGTACTTC.